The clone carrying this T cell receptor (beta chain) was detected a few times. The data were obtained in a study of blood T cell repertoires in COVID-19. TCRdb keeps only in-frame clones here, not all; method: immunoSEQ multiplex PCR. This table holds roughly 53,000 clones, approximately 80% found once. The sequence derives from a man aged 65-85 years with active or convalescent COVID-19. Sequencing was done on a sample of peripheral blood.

The CDR3 coding sequence is TGTGCCAGCAATCCGGGACAGAGAGATTCACCCCTCCACTTT. It translates to CASNPGQRDSPLHF. The genes are TRBV2 and TRBJ1-6; TRBD1 aligns across 7 bases. This CDR3 region has 14 residues. The V gene end was trimmed by 7 bases and the J gene end by 8 bases; junction bases not matched to a gene: 8. Germline V gene data show CDR1 as SNHLY and CDR2 as FYNNEI. The full variable domain, in which reference TRBV2 and TRBJ1-6 provide the parts outside the CDR3, is EPEVTQTPSHQVTQMGQEVILRCVPISNHLYFYWYRQILGQKVEFLVSFYNNEISEKSEIFDDQFSVERPDGSNFTLKIRSTKLEDSAMYFCASNPGQRDSPLHFGNGTRLTVT.